This TCR beta chain was sequenced in a study of cytomegalovirus exposure and HLA in healthy donors. Study conclusions and caveats: Apart from CMV serostatus, no immune exposure information was available.

Primers included in the PCR were 60 Vbeta and 13 Jbeta primers. Profiling relied on immunoSEQ multiplex PCR, and the TCRdb table lists in-frame clones only, not all of them. Of some 270,000 clones listed, around 80% are singletons. Of note for this clone: Its antigen is unknown.

The sample taken for sequencing was PBMCs. This receptor was obtained from a girl aged 2 to 9 in good health and CMV-seronegative.

This CDR3 is CASSSRLAGGYEQYF. The CDR3 nucleotides read TGTGCCAGCAGCTCACGACTAGCGGGAGGATACGAGCAGTACTTC. V and J are TRBV7-9 and TRBJ2-7; 13 bases fit TRBD2. The CDR3 has 15 residues. V lost 4 bases and J lost 4; bases outside the gene matches: 4. The germline V gene has CDR1 SEHNR and CDR2 FQNEAQ (reference sequence).